This T cell receptor beta chain came from a study of blood T cell repertoires in COVID-19. About the study: Cohort 3 recovery required two negative PCRs, clearance, or symptom resolution. The United States, Italy and Spain were the sources of the acute and convalescent COVID-19 samples. PBMCs, B-cell-depleted T cells, or T cells were the source of the cDNA or gDNA that made up the material.

As processed by the authors: Reference gene primers were amplified, and this amplification served to estimate nucleated cell counts. Assay used: immunoSEQ multiplex PCR; TCRdb lists only in-frame clones, some missing. V and J calls and clone size are those listed in that table; D and trimming were worked out from the DNA. The table lists 150,000 to 200,000 clones, around 83% of them singletons. The TCR was taken from a woman aged 35 to 49 in a cohort exposed to, infected with or recovered from COVID-19 (not recorded which). Sequencing was carried out using PBMCs or T cells enriched from blood (not recorded which).

This CDR3 is CASSLAAGKNTGELFF. The CDR3 DNA follows: TGCGCCAGCAGCTTGGCCGCAGGGAAGAACACCGGGGAGCTGTTTTTT. The genes are TRBV5-1 and TRBJ2-2; possibly TRBD1 for D (5 bases). V was pared by 0 bases and J by 1 base, with 10 bases between. Per germline, CDR1 SGHRS and CDR2 YFSETQ. This CDR3 is built from 16 residues.